This T cell receptor beta chain was sequenced during a study of T cell responses to AZD1222 COVID-19 vaccine. Study-wide findings and caveats: Repertoire sampling was restricted to post-peak T cell response timepoints. Seropositive status at baseline applied to only 6 or 7 AZD1222 recipients. With dominance at 160-218 and 743-854, vaccine-associated CD4 TCRs spanned spike. Clonal diversity was possibly underestimated; the donors were predominantly white British and more often female.

As for this clone: Its antigen is not known.

Germline V CDR1 and CDR2: MNHEY, SMNVEV (reference sequence). The V end was cut by 3 bases, the J end by 5 bases, with 17 bases between. The CDR3 loop spans 15 amino acids. The protocol was immunoSEQ multiplex PCR, while the TCRdb copy is restricted to in-frame clones and leaves out a portion. Among over 100,000 clones listed, around 94% were seen once. This TCR was sampled from an adult in good health. The sample here was peripheral blood, taken on day 0 of AZD1222 vaccination. The chain recombines TRBV27 with TRBJ2-7; unclear D gene. CDR3 DNA sequence: TGTGCCAGCAGTTTCAGTAGGGTAATTTTACACGAGCAGTACTTC. This encodes CASSFSRVILHEQYF.